The 30 T cell receptor beta chains listed next were all sequenced from one sample in a study of tumor-infiltrating lymphocytes in primary liver carcinoma. The authors took blood RNA from unsorted whole blood and also extracted germline DNA. Making TCR beta cDNA involved 400 to 600 ng total RNA and a constant-region primer. Nested multiplex PCR, run for three rounds with slightly modified ARM-PCR, yielded TCR beta libraries. Both of the initial two PCR rounds ran for approximately 10 cycles and employed TRBV1-TRBV30 forward primers alongside a C-beta reverse primer. TCRdb reprocessed the multiplex PCR reads via MiXCR and lists one record per CDR3 protein. This table holds 300,000 to 400,000 distinct CDR3 sequences, approximately 60% found once. Sequencing was done on a sample of peripheral blood. All receptors derive from a middle-aged man with primary liver carcinoma and hepatitis B virus infection.

Of note for this clonotype: The CDR3 does not close with the conserved phenylalanine or tryptophan, likely indicating a read error. The DNA is left out, because the CDR3 cannot be placed on it with certainty; the CDR3 is given as TCRdb lists it. This chain joins TRBV11-2 and TRBJ2-2. Including both end residues, the CDR3 is 11 amino acids long. CDR1 is SGHAT and CDR2 is FQNNGV in the germline V gene. This chain's CDR3 is CASRQTGELFS.

In this sample, this clonotype turned up a few times. The chain links TRBV7-8 to TRBJ1-4; no definite D call. The CDR3 contains 14 residues. The V gene lost 0 bases and the J gene lost 3 bases, with 5 bases spanning the gap. Germline lookup yields CDR1 SGHVS and CDR2 FQNEAQ. In nucleotides, the CDR3 is TGTGCCAGCAGCTTAGCAGGAGCTAATGAAAAACTGTTTTTT. Its translation is CASSLAGANEKLFF.

The table lists this clonotype with a few counts. The conserved phenylalanine or tryptophan is not found at the CDR3 terminus, so this likely reflects a read error. The chain couples TRBV6-1 to TRBJ2-7; no reliable D call. Trimming shortened V by 6 bases and J by 6 bases, and 12 bases separated the two germline ends. This CDR3 has 12 amino acids. Germline-derived CDR1 and CDR2 are MNHNS and SASEGT. CDR3 amino acids: CASSFTYLEQYL. The CDR3 DNA is TGTGCCAGCAGCTTCACTTATCTCGAGCAGTACCTC.

Details on this clonotype: An end of the junction does not agree with germline; a read error may underlie this. The chain carries TRBV6-6 and TRBJ1-2; perhaps TRBD1 as D (5 bases). Germline V gene data show CDR1 as MNHNY and CDR2 as SVGAGI (reference sequence). The CDR3 sequence is 14 residues long. CDR3 region: CTSSYLGRDYGYTF. The DNA for the CDR3 is TGTACCAGCAGTTATCTGGGGCGCGACTATGGCTACACCTTC.

Turning to this clonotype: One end of the junction fails to match germline, which may point to a read error. The chain uses TRBV5-5 and TRBJ2-2; tentative D call: TRBD1 (6 bases). Germline lookup yields CDR1 SGHKS and CDR2 YYEKEE (reference sequence). CDR3 size: 16 residues. CDR3 sequence: CTSSWRGGGRSGELFF. CDR3 in DNA: TGTACCAGCAGCTGGCGTGGGGGCGGACGGTCCGGGGAGCTATTTTTT.

V and J are TRBV11-2 and TRBJ2-6; possibly TRBD1 for D (6 bases). CDR3 length: 15 residues. The V gene's germline CDR1 is SGHAT and CDR2 FQNNGV. The CDR3 here is CSSSPQGHGANVLTF. The CDR3 coding sequence is TGTTCTAGCAGCCCACAGGGACATGGGGCCAACGTCCTGACTTTC.

With regard to this clonotype: One end of the junction is discordant with germline, which a read error may explain. CDR3 in amino acids: CTSSLGGLAGAKEQYF. In DNA, the CDR3 is TGTACCAGCAGCTTAGGGGGACTAGCGGGAGCGAAGGAGCAGTACTTC. V is TRBV11-3 and J is TRBJ2-7; 14 bases fit TRBD2. The CDR3 loop spans 16 amino acids. CDR1 SGHNT and CDR2 YENEEA come from the germline V gene.

Of note for this clonotype: At one of its ends the junction is not consistent with the germline gene, which may arise from a read error. The rearrangement links TRBV12-3 or TRBV12-4 to TRBJ2-1; TRBD2 matches 7 bases. The CDR3 length is 15 residues. The CDR3 DNA reads TGTGCCAGCAGTGACGACGGGGGGACCTACAATGAGGAGTTCTTC. Its translation is CASSDDGGTYNEEFF.

This clonotype was seen just once. The chain combines TRBV16 with TRBJ1-5, with D unclear. The J call may be mistaken, given a closer DNA end match to TRBJ2-3. Germline V gene data show CDR1 as KGHSY and CDR2 as FQNENV. This CDR3 has 14 residues. CDR3 in DNA: TGTGCCAGCAGCCAGACCTCGGTAGGGCAGCCCCAGTATTTT. It is translated as CASSQTSVGQPQYF.

The rearrangement joins TRBV23-1 to TRBJ2-3; D possibly corresponds to TRBD2 (5 bases). TRBV23-1 is labeled an ORF, and its function is uncertain. This CDR3 is built from 13 residues. V lost 0 bases to trimming and J lost 5 bases, with 6 bases between them. The CDR3 DNA sequence: TGCGCCAGCAGTCAATCCCGGGGAGATACGCAGTATTTT. The encoded protein is CASSQSRGDTQYF.

On this clonotype itself: A read error may be the cause here, since a much bigger clone is one base away. The conserved closing phenylalanine or tryptophan is absent in this CDR3, likely reflecting a read error. This sequence joins TRBV5-6 and TRBJ2-3, with D unclear. The V end was cut by 2 bases, the J end by 5 bases, with 3 bases between. Germline CDR1 is SGHDT and CDR2 is YYEEEE. The CDR3 length is 11 residues. The DNA of the CDR3 is TGTGCCAGCAGCTTTATAGATACGCAGTATTCT. This encodes CASSFIDTQYS.

This clonotype was counted ten times or more. The V gene is TRBV10-3, the J gene TRBJ2-5, with D possibly matching TRBD1 (6 bases). Germline V gene sequence: CDR1 ENHRY, CDR2 SYGVKD. The length of the CDR3 is 13 residues. V was shortened by 7 bases and J by 5 bases, with 14 bases between the two germline ends. This chain's CDR3 is CAIKTGSGETQYF. Here the CDR3 DNA reads TGTGCCATCAAAACAGGGTCGGGTGAGACCCAGTACTTC.

This clonotype was recorded a few times. This CDR3 is CAISLGTGNEKLFF. CDR3 nucleotide sequence: TGTGCCATCAGCCTCGGGACAGGGAACGAAAAACTGTTTTTT. This chain uses TRBV10-3 with TRBJ1-4; TRBD1 matches at 9 bases. Trimming cost V 6 bases and J 8 bases; bases outside gene matches: 7. Germline V gene sequence: CDR1 ENHRY, CDR2 SYGVKD. The CDR3 extends over 14 amino acids.

On this clonotype: At one of its ends the junction is not consistent with the germline gene, which may arise from a read error. The V call is TRBV11-2, the J call TRBJ1-1; no clear D. CDR1 SGHAT and CDR2 FQNNGV come from the germline V gene. This CDR3 contains 13 residues. CDR3 bases: TGTGCCAGCAGCTTAGTATGGAACATTGAAGCTTTCTTT. It encodes CASSLVWNIEAFF. Variable domain in full (rest from reference TRBV11-2 and TRBJ1-1): EAGVAQSPRYKIIEKRQSVAFWCNPISGHATLYWYQQILGQGPKLLIQFQNNGVVDDSQLPKDRFSAERLKGVDSTLKIQPAKLEDSAVYLCASSLVWNIEAFFGQGTRLTVV.

A remark on this clonotype: One end of the junction does not line up with germline, which may come from a read error. The CDR3 sequence is CAISRPHREKLFF. The DNA of the CDR3 is TGTGCCATCAGCCGGCCCCACCGTGAAAAACTGTTTTTT. V usage is TRBV4-2 and J usage is TRBJ1-4, with no clear D. The CDR3 is 13 residues long. Germline CDR1 LGHNA, CDR2 YNFKEQ.

Notes on this clonotype: This sequence may be a read error, since a much larger clone differs from it by one base. V usage is TRBV4-1 and J usage is TRBJ1-4; TRBD1 aligns across 8 bases. The germline gives CDR1 MGHRA, CDR2 YSYEKL. The CDR3 covers 16 residues. Written as DNA, the CDR3 is TGCGCCAGCAGCCAAGGGCAGGGGGCAACTAATGAAGAACTGTTTTTT. It is translated as CASSQGQGATNEELFF.

V usage is TRBV2 and J usage is TRBJ2-1; 7 bases agree with TRBD2. The V segment lost 5 bases and the J segment 8 bases; nucleotides outside the gene matches: 12. The CDR3 extends over 15 amino acids. CDR1 and CDR2 (germline): SNHLY, FYNNEI. Written as DNA, the CDR3 is TGTGCCAGCAGTCGCTTCAAGCGGGATTACCATGAGCAGTTCTTC. Its protein is CASSRFKRDYHEQFF.

On this clonotype: A junction boundary mismatches the germline segment, possibly from a read error. The V and J genes are TRBV12-3 or TRBV12-4 and TRBJ2-2; 10 bases are a match to TRBD2. CDR3 length: 15 residues. CDR3 amino acids: CASRQAGGRTGELSF. CDR3 nucleotides: TGTGCCAGCAGACAAGCGGGAGGGAGGACCGGGGAGCTGTCTTTT.

This clonotype was seen more than once but under ten times. The chain carries TRBV2 and TRBJ1-2, with a tentative D call TRBD1 (5 bases). Germline values: CDR1 SNHLY, CDR2 FYNNEI. Trimming removed 7 bases at V and 1 base at J, with 13 bases between. The length of the CDR3 is 14 residues. CDR3 in amino acids: CASILGGDNYGYTF. The CDR3 nucleotides read TGTGCCAGCATTCTAGGAGGGGATAACTATGGCTACACCTTC.

As regards this clonotype: Because it lacks the conserved phenylalanine or tryptophan at the end, this CDR3 is likely a read error. No DNA is shown, since the ends of the CDR3 on it are uncertain; the CDR3 is the one TCRdb lists. V usage is TRBV11-2 and J usage is TRBJ2-1; the table calls TRBD2, which could not be checked here. The germline V gene has CDR1 SGHAT and CDR2 FQNNGV. The length of the CDR3 is 16 amino acids, counting both ends. CDR3 protein: CASSSGTSGGHQEQLL.

This clonotype showed up just a few times. CDR3 DNA sequence: TGCGCCAGCAAGACGGGGATAGGCATAGAGACCCAGTACTTC. Its protein is CASKTGIGIETQYF. The chain carries TRBV5-1 and TRBJ2-5, with D maybe TRBD2 (5 bases). The CDR3 totals 14 residues. Germline-derived CDR1 and CDR2 are SGHRS and YFSETQ. V lost 6 bases and J lost 4, with 16 bases in between.

This clonotype was observed a handful of times. This CDR3 fails to terminate in the conserved phenylalanine or tryptophan, so it likely reflects a read error. The chain couples TRBV4-1 to TRBJ1-2; no reliable D call. V lost 0 bases and J 4 bases, leaving 12 bases between the germline ends. This CDR3 spans 15 amino acids. Germline CDR1 reads MGHRA; CDR2 reads YSYEKL. CDR3 nucleotides: TGCGCCAGCAGCCAAGATTTCGAACCCTTCTATGGCTACACCTCC. It codes for CASSQDFEPFYGYTS.

With regard to this clonotype: The junction differs from germline at one of its ends, possibly a read error. The chain carries TRBV11-3 and TRBJ2-5; 10 bases align to TRBD1. Looked up from germline, CDR1 is SGHNT and CDR2 is YENEEA. This CDR3 has 15 amino acids. In DNA form, the CDR3 reads TGTGCGAGCAGCCTCGGGACAGGGGAAAGAGAGACCCCGTACTTC. Translating it yields CASSLGTGERETPYF.

With respect to this clonotype: This may stem from a read error, because a much larger clone lies one nucleotide away. This chain uses TRBV5-6 with TRBJ2-1, with TRBD2 identical over 14 bases. J was trimmed by 0 bases and V by 2 bases; bases with no gene match: 10. This CDR3 has 20 residues. The germline gives CDR1 SGHDT, CDR2 YYEEEE. CDR3 DNA: TGTGCCAGCAGCTTTAATTTGGGACTAGCGGGAGTGGTCTCCTACAATGAGCAGTTCTTC. It codes for CASSFNLGLAGVVSYNEQFF.

As regards this clonotype: This clone may be a read error of a much larger clone one base away. The chain couples TRBV6-2 or TRBV6-3 to TRBJ2-1; D is perhaps TRBD1 (5 bases). Germline assignment: CDR1 MNHEY and CDR2 SVGEGT. The CDR3 has 12 residues. With 6 bases removed from V and 15 bases from J, the gap between germline ends came to 18 bases. CDR3 region: CASSSPDSAPFF. CDR3 in DNA: TGTGCCAGCAGCTCACCAGACAGCGCGCCGTTCTTC.

A remark on this clonotype: Being one base from a much bigger clone, this may be a read error. The J gene is TRBJ1-1, the V gene TRBV6-5; D possibly corresponds to TRBD1 (5 bases). Germline V lookup: CDR1 MNHEY, CDR2 SVGAGI. The CDR3 extends over 13 amino acids. The CDR3 region has the DNA TGTGCCAGCAATTTGGGGCTTGGAACTGAAGTTTTCTTT. It specifies CASNLGLGTEVFF.

The rearrangement uses TRBV10-3 and TRBJ1-1; 9 nucleotides line up with TRBD1. Germline assignment: CDR1 ENHRY and CDR2 SYGVKD. The CDR3 consists of 12 residues. V dropped 10 bases and J dropped 5; count of bases not matched to a gene: 5. CDR3 DNA sequence: TGTGCCAGTCGACAGGGGGAAACTGAAGCTTTCTTT. Amino acids: CASRQGETEAFF.

This clonotype was seen only a few times. V usage is TRBV28 and J usage is TRBJ2-7; D gene uncertain. CDR3 size: 12 residues. Germline lookup yields CDR1 MDHEN and CDR2 SYDVKM. V was cut by 4 bases and J by 5 bases, with 9 bases left in between. CDR3 nucleotides: TGTGCCAGCAGTTCCGGATGGCACGAGCAGTACTTC. Its protein product is CASSSGWHEQYF.

About this clonotype: This sequence may be a read error, since a much larger clone differs from it by one base. The chain employs TRBV12-3 or TRBV12-4 and TRBJ2-7; D is undetermined. The CDR3 extends over 13 amino acids. For the CDR3, the DNA is TGTGCCGGCAGTCCCACGAGTCCACACGAGCAGTACTTC. The encoded protein is CAGSPTSPHEQYF.

This clonotype showed up just once. Mismatch with germline at one junction end may stem from a read error. The CDR3 spells CANSQAPGAKNIQYF. CDR3 in DNA: TGCGCCAACAGCCAAGCGCCTGGGGCCAAAAACATTCAGTACTTC. The V call is TRBV4-1, the J call TRBJ2-4; D uncertain. The CDR3 has 15 residues. Germline loops: CDR1 MGHRA, CDR2 YSYEKL.